The 20 T cell receptor beta chains below all came from one sample that was sequenced in a study of blood T cells in healthy people across ages. Using a J-beta primer mix together with a sample-barcoded 5' primer, a second PCR was run for roughly 6 to 11 cycles. One entry per CDR3 protein, called by TCRdb with MiXCR from the 5' RACE reads. The sample holds more than 1 million distinct CDR3 sequences, roughly 45% seen once. The sequenced material came from blood. The receptors come from a woman in her fifties or sixties in good health.

The chain combines TRBV2 with TRBJ2-3; TRBD2 agrees at 8 bases. Per germline, CDR1 SNHLY and CDR2 FYNNEI. This CDR3 contains 12 residues. J lost 8 bases, V lost 4 bases, and 2 bases had no gene match. The CDR3 sequence is CASSVLAGTQYF. In nucleotides, the CDR3 is TGTGCCAGCAGTGTCCTAGCGGGTACGCAGTATTTT. The whole variable domain, remainder taken from reference TRBV2 and TRBJ2-3, is EPEVTQTPSHQVTQMGQEVILRCVPISNHLYFYWYRQILGQKVEFLVSFYNNEISEKSEIFDDQFSVERPDGSNFTLKIRSTKLEDSAMYFCASSVLAGTQYFGPGTRLTVL.

The V and J genes are TRBV7-3 and TRBJ1-1, with unresolved D. Trimming pared 0 bases from V and 0 bases from J, leaving 5 bases between. Looked up from germline, CDR1 is SGHTA and CDR2 is FQGTGA. The CDR3 has 14 residues. CDR3 DNA: TGTGCCAGCAGCTTAACGATGGTGAACACTGAAGCTTTCTTT. Protein product: CASSLTMVNTEAFF.

The V gene is TRBV20-1, the J gene TRBJ2-1; D call uncertain. V shed 2 bases and J shed 6 bases, with 17 bases lying between them. This CDR3 contains 15 residues. The germline V gene encodes CDR1 DFQATT and CDR2 SNEGSKA (reference sequence). The CDR3 coding sequence is TGCAGTGCTAGAATCCGACGAAATGTCGGCAATGAGCAGTTCTTC. This translates into CSARIRRNVGNEQFF.

The V call is TRBV27, the J call TRBJ2-1; 11 bases agree with TRBD2. V lost 2 bases, J lost 8 bases, and 5 bases stayed unmatched. This CDR3 comprises 15 residues. CDR1 is MNHEY, CDR2 SMNVEV, per germline (reference sequence). CDR3 in amino acids: CASSLKLAGVHEQFF. The CDR3 DNA follows: TGTGCCAGCAGTTTAAAACTAGCGGGAGTACATGAGCAGTTCTTC.

This clonotype was found a few times. The chain employs TRBV7-2 and TRBJ2-7; 8 bases map to TRBD1. Per the germline V gene, CDR1 is SGHTA and CDR2 is FQGNSA. V lost 1 base, J lost 4 bases, and 15 bases stayed unmatched. The CDR3 runs to 18 residues. Here the CDR3 DNA reads TGTGCCAGCAGCTTAGGAGGTCTGGGACAGGCAAATCCTTACGAGCAGTACTTC. As protein: CASSLGGLGQANPYEQYF.

The genes are TRBV29-1 and TRBJ2-5, with TRBD2 matching 11 bases. The J call is in doubt because the DNA end fits TRBJ2-7 better. The V gene's germline CDR1 is SQVTM and CDR2 ANQGSEA. This CDR3 has 15 amino acids. For the CDR3, the DNA is TGCAGCGCTGCCTCCACTAGCGGGAGTGCTCGCGAGCAGTACTTC. Translation gives CSAASTSGSAREQYF.

The chain links TRBV28 to TRBJ2-5; tentatively, D is TRBD1 (5 bases). CDR1 and CDR2 from the germline V gene are MDHEN and SYDVKM. The ends were cut back, 5 bases at V and 0 bases at J, with 10 bases in the middle. The CDR3 sequence is 14 residues long. The CDR3 bases are TGTGCCAGCAGTCCAGGGATCTACCAAGAGACCCAGTACTTC. Translation gives CASSPGIYQETQYF.

V usage is TRBV10-3 and J usage is TRBJ2-5; D is unresolved. Germline CDR1 ENHRY, CDR2 SYGVKD. Trimming cost V 0 bases and J 1 base, with 9 bases left between them. This CDR3 has 15 amino acids. The CDR3 bases are TGTGCCATCAGTGAGTCGAGGTCTGTCCAAGAGACCCAGTACTTC. The encoded protein is CAISESRSVQETQYF.

The table lists this clonotype with a few counts. The chain uses TRBV6-4 and TRBJ2-1; 8 bases match TRBD1. The CDR3 consists of 13 residues. The trim removed 6 bases at V and 4 bases at J, leaving 2 bases unmatched. Germline V CDR1 and CDR2: MRHNA, SNTAGT. The CDR3 bases are TGTGCCAGCAGGGGGGACAGGTACAATGAGCAGTTCTTC. Translating it yields CASRGDRYNEQFF.

This chain connects TRBV20-1 to TRBJ2-1, with D uncertain. Germline CDR1 is DFQATT and CDR2 is SNEGSKA (reference sequence). This CDR3 spans 14 amino acids. Between the trimmed V and J ends, which lost 4 bases and 6 bases, there was a span of 16 bases. As DNA, the CDR3 is TGCAGTGCTAAGGTGGGATGGTCGCGCAATGAGCAGTTCTTC. Its protein is CSAKVGWSRNEQFF.

CDR3 in amino acids: CASSLGQAPSMGYTF. In nucleotides, the CDR3 is TGTGCCAGCAGCTTAGGGCAGGCCCCCTCCATGGGCTACACCTTC. The genes are TRBV7-2 and TRBJ1-2; D is unresolved. The length of the CDR3 is 15 residues. Looked up from germline, CDR1 is SGHTA and CDR2 is FQGNSA. V dropped 1 base and J dropped 8 bases, with 17 bases sitting between them. Using reference TRBV7-2 and TRBJ1-2 for the parts outside the CDR3, the full variable domain is GAGVSQSPSNKVTEKGKDVELRCDPISGHTALYWYRQSLGQGLEFLIYFQGNSAPDKSGLPSDRFSAERTGGSVSTLTIQRTQQEDSAVYLCASSLGQAPSMGYTFGSGTRLTVV.

With regard to this clonotype: The junction differs from germline at one of its ends, possibly a read error. The CDR3 sequence is CVSSLGTGGDTQYF. The CDR3 coding sequence is TGTGTCAGCAGTTTGGGGACTGGGGGAGATACGCAGTATTTT. The chain combines TRBV6-5 with TRBJ2-3, with D tentatively TRBD2 (6 bases). CDR1 and CDR2 (germline): MNHEY, SVGAGI. CDR3 length: 14 residues.

This rearrangement joins TRBV30 to TRBJ2-1; the match to TRBD2 covers 7 bases. Germline values: CDR1 GTSNPN, CDR2 SVGIG (reference sequence). This CDR3 is 15 amino acids long. With 0 bases clipped from V and 4 bases from J, the junction kept 6 bases outside the gene matches. The CDR3 is CAWSVAGRPYNEQFF. As DNA, the CDR3 is TGTGCCTGGAGTGTAGCGGGACGGCCATACAATGAGCAGTTCTTC.

Worth noting for this clonotype: Sequence at one end of the junction differs from germline and may be a read error. The V and J genes are TRBV27 and TRBJ2-1; 9 nucleotides line up with TRBD1. CDR3 length: 14 amino acids. Germline CDR1 reads MNHEY; CDR2 reads SMNVEV (reference sequence). The CDR3 nucleotides are TGTGCCAGCGGTTCGGGACAGGGTTACAGTGAGCAGTTCTTC. This gives the protein CASGSGQGYSEQFF.

This clonotype was detected only a few times. The chain has TRBV2 and TRBJ2-7; D remains unclear. Looked up from germline, CDR1 is SNHLY and CDR2 is FYNNEI. The CDR3 length is 14 residues. V gave up 4 bases and J gave up 3 bases, with 13 bases separating them. The CDR3 region has the DNA TGTGCCAGCAGTGTCCCGTTCAAGGACTACGAGCAGTACTTC. Its protein product is CASSVPFKDYEQYF.

This clonotype has a handful of counts. In nucleotides, the CDR3 is TGCAGTGCTCCCTCGGGACTAGGACACAATGAGCAGTTCTTC. It is translated as CSAPSGLGHNEQFF. The chain couples TRBV20-1 to TRBJ2-1; 8 bases are shared with TRBD2. This CDR3 is 14 amino acids long. The junction had 8 bases not matched to a gene; V was cut back by 5 bases and J by 5 bases. Per germline, CDR1 DFQATT and CDR2 SNEGSKA (reference sequence).

This clonotype was observed a handful of times. V is TRBV9 and J is TRBJ2-1, with D tentatively TRBD1 or TRBD2 (5 bases each). The CDR3 is made up of 18 amino acids. Germline assignment: CDR1 SGDLS and CDR2 YYNGEE. V lost 3 bases and J lost 0, with 19 bases in between. CDR3 loop: CASSGLWGGSGSYNEQFF. The CDR3 nucleotides read TGTGCCAGCAGCGGCCTATGGGGCGGGTCCGGCTCCTACAATGAGCAGTTCTTC. Full variable domain (remainder filled in from reference TRBV9 and TRBJ2-1): DSGVTQTPKHLITATGQRVTLRCSPRSGDLSVYWYQQSLDQGLQFLIQYYNGEERAKGNILERFSAQQFPDLHSELNLSSLELGDSALYFCASSGLWGGSGSYNEQFFGPGTRLTVL.

The chain combines TRBV18 with TRBJ2-6; D possibly uses TRBD1 or TRBD2 (5 bases each). Germline V gene sequence: CDR1 KGHSH, CDR2 LQKENI. V dropped 3 bases and J dropped 2 bases, with 11 bases sitting between them. The CDR3 has 16 amino acids. The CDR3 DNA is TGTGCCAGCTCACCGGACCGGGACCCTGGGGCCAACGTCCTGACTTTC. Protein: CASSPDRDPGANVLTF.

There are many counts of this clonotype. The genes are TRBV27 and TRBJ2-5; TRBD2 matches at 7 bases. V was clipped by 3 bases and J by 2 bases; unmatched bases: 3. The CDR3 has 14 residues. Germline-derived CDR1 and CDR2 are MNHEY and SMNVEV (reference sequence). This CDR3 reads CASSFGTTQETQYF. In nucleotides, the CDR3 is TGTGCCAGCAGTTTCGGGACTACTCAAGAGACCCAGTACTTC.

The chain carries TRBV11-1 and TRBJ2-1; 8 nucleotides align to TRBD2. From germline, CDR1 is SGHAT and CDR2 FQDESV (reference sequence). V shed 5 bases, J shed 4 bases, and the junction held 13 bases outside the gene matches. The CDR3 contains 17 residues. The CDR3 nucleotides read TGTGCCAGCAGCCCCCGGGAGGGGAGCCCGACATACAATGAGCAGTTCTTC. As protein: CASSPREGSPTYNEQFF.